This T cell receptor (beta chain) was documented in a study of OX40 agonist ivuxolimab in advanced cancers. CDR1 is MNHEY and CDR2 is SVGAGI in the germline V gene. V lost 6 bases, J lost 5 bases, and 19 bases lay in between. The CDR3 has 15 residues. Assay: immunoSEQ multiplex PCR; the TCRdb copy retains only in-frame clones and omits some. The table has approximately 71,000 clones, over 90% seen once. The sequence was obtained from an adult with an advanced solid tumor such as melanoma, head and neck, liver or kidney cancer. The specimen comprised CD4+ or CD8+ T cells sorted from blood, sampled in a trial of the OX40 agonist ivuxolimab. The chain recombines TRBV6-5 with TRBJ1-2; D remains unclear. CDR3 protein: CASSLTVVAPYGYTF. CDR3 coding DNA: TGTGCCAGCAGCCTTACAGTCGTAGCTCCTTATGGCTACACCTTC.